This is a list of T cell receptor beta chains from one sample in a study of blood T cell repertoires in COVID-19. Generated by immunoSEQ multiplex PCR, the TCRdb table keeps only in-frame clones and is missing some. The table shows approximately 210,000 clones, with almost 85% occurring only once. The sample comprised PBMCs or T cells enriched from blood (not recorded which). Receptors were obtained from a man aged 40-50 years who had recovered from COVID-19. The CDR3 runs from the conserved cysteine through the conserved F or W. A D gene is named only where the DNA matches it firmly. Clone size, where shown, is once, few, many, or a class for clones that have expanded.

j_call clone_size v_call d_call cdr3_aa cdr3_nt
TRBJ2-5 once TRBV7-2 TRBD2 CASSLGPLRGGGETQYF TGTGCCAGCAGCTTGGGCCCCCTGCGGGGGGGTGGGGAGACCCAGTACTTC
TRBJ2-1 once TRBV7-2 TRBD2 CASSFSGLAGGGSEQFF TGTGCCAGCAGCTTTTCGGGGTTGGCGGGAGGGGGCAGTGAGCAGTTCTTC
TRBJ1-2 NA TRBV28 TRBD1 CASRGQVVNYGYTF TGTGCCAGCAGAGGACAGGTCGTGAACTATGGCTACACCTTC
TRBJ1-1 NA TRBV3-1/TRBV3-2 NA CASSLEVENTEAFF TGTGCCAGCAGCTTGGAGGTCGAGAACACTGAAGCTTTCTTT
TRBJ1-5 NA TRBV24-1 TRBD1 CATSDPRTGRANQPQHF TGTGCCACCAGTGATCCTCGGACAGGGCGCGCAAATCAGCCCCAGCATTTT
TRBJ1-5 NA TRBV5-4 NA CASSPGGGAGNQPQHF TGTGCCAGCAGCCCCGGGGGAGGGGCGGGCAATCAGCCCCAGCATTTT
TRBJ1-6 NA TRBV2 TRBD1 CASSRDSPNSPLHF TGTGCCAGCAGCCGGGACAGTCCGAATTCACCCCTCCACTTT
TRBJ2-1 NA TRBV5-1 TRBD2 CASSFGTSDEQFF TGCGCCAGCAGCTTTGGGACTAGCGATGAGCAGTTCTTC
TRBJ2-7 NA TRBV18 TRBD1 CASSPDGQGLGEQYF TGTGCCAGCTCTCCGGATGGACAGGGCCTTGGCGAGCAGTACTTC
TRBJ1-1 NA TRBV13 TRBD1 CASSRDRVTEAFF TGTGCCAGCTCCCGGGACAGGGTCACTGAAGCTTTCTTT
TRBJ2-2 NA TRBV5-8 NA CASSVDSYGELFF TGTGCCAGCAGCGTCGACAGTTACGGGGAGCTGTTTTTT
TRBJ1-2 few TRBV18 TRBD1 CASSPDTGGYGYTF TGTGCCAGCTCACCAGACACAGGGGGCTATGGCTACACCTTC
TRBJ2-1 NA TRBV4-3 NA CASSRDHRATNEQFF TGCGCCAGCAGCCGCGACCACAGGGCTACGAATGAGCAGTTCTTC
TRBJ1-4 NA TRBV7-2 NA CASSLGGAGEKLFF TGTGCCAGCAGCTTAGGTGGGGCCGGGGAAAAACTGTTTTTT
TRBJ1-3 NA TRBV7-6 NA CASSTFGQGNTIYF TGTGCCAGCAGCACCTTCGGACAGGGAAACACCATATATTTT
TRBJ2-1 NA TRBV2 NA CASNYYYGNEQFF TGTGCCAGCAACTACTACTACGGCAATGAGCAGTTCTTC
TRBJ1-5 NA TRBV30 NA CAWSGTAGVRGNQPQHF TGTGCCTGGAGTGGAACGGCAGGGGTGAGGGGCAATCAGCCCCAGCATTTT
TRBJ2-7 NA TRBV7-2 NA CASSFQVESSYEQYF TGTGCCAGCAGCTTCCAAGTGGAGAGCTCCTACGAGCAGTACTTC
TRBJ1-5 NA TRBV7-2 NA CASSLEQGPQPQHF TGTGCCAGCAGCTTAGAACAGGGACCCCAGCCCCAGCATTTT
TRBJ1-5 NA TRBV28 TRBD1 CASSLGTGDQPQHF TGTGCCAGCAGTTTAGGGACAGGTGATCAGCCCCAGCATTTT
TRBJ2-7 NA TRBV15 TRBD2 CATSRGVSGESSYEQYF TGTGCCACCAGCAGGGGGGTTAGCGGGGAGAGCTCCTACGAGCAGTACTTC